Judged by abundance, the clone carrying this T cell receptor (beta chain) is medium-sized (0.01 to 0.1%). The target antigen is unknown. The data were taken from a study of cytomegalovirus exposure and HLA in healthy donors. The PCR ran on 60 Vbeta and 13 Jbeta primers. Original methodology: The authors later counted roughly 79 million unique TCR beta chains, 9 million to 14 million of them shared. TCRdb's copy holds only in-frame clones and misses some; the assay was immunoSEQ multiplex PCR. The D gene and trimming were derived from the DNA, and the V and J assignments and clone size from that table. In the table there are some 140,000 clones, around 85% of which are singletons. Germline V CDR1 and CDR2: MNHNY, SVGAGI (reference sequence). This CDR3 is built from 14 residues. The ends were cut back, 4 bases at V and 4 bases at J, with 11 bases in the middle. Broader study findings: TCR beta sequences reportedly predicted most subjects' HLA-A and HLA-B alleles accurately. Later analysis revealed greater clonal expansion in HLA-associated TCR beta chains than in equally common others. HLA allele associations emerged for around 15,000 TCR beta sequences in a later analysis, at 0.05 false discovery rate.

The sequencing sample was made of PBMCs. This clonotype originated in a woman aged 45-65 years in good health and CMV-seropositive. The genes are TRBV6-6 and TRBJ1-5, with a possible D match to TRBD1 (5 bases). Here the CDR3 DNA reads TGTGCCAGCAGTTCAGCAGGGAGGAATCAGCCCCAGCATTTT. Encoded protein: CASSSAGRNQPQHF.